These 12 T cell receptor beta chains were sequenced from one sample in a study of T cell responses to AZD1222 COVID-19 vaccine. Method: immunoSEQ multiplex PCR; TCRdb's copy keeps in-frame clones and lacks some. The table records about 61,000 clones, around 81% of them present only once. The starting material was peripheral blood, obtained 28 days after the second AZD1222 dose. The receptor set was obtained from an adult who received the AZD1222 COVID-19 vaccine.

This sequence joins TRBV12-5 and TRBJ2-2; D is perhaps TRBD2 (5 bases). The CDR3 totals 16 residues. Per the germline V gene, CDR1 is LGHNT and CDR2 is FRNRAP. V gave up 0 bases and J gave up 5 bases, with 13 bases separating them. Here the CDR3 DNA reads TGTGCTAGTGGTTTGGTAGTCGGGAAAGAGACCGGGGAGCTGTTTTTT. Amino acids: CASGLVVGKETGELFF.

The CDR3 DNA is TGTGCCAGTAGTCGGGCAGGCATGAACACTGAAGCTTTCTTT. This sequence encodes CASSRAGMNTEAFF. V and J are TRBV19 and TRBJ1-1; D unresolved. The CDR3 is made up of 14 amino acids. CDR1 and CDR2 (germline): LNHDA, SQIVND (reference sequence). Trimming took off 5 bases at V and 0 bases at J, with 10 bases between the two ends.

The chain combines TRBV4-1 with TRBJ2-7; D call uncertain. The CDR3 is 13 residues long. Per germline, CDR1 MGHRA and CDR2 YSYEKL. V lost 2 bases to trimming and J lost 9 bases, with 14 bases between them. The CDR3 coding sequence is TGCGCCAGCAGCCAACCAGACTTGGCGAGGCAGTACTTC. Protein product: CASSQPDLARQYF.

This chain connects TRBV29-1 to TRBJ2-1, with TRBD2 matching 13 bases. J lost 12 bases, V lost 8 bases, and 13 bases had no gene match. The germline CDR1 and CDR2 sequences are SQVTM and ANQGSEA. The CDR3 totals 14 residues. In nucleotides, the CDR3 is TGCAGCAGCACTAGCGGGAGGGCCGGACTCACGCAGTTCTTC. Its protein product is CSSTSGRAGLTQFF.

The V and J genes are TRBV19 and TRBJ1-3, with D perhaps TRBD1 (5 bases). CDR1 is LNHDA, CDR2 SQIVND, per germline (reference sequence). Deletions cut 3 bases from V and 0 bases from J, with 9 bases between. The CDR3 extends over 15 amino acids. The CDR3 protein is CASSINRNSGNTIYF. The CDR3 bases are TGTGCCAGTAGTATTAACAGGAACTCTGGAAACACCATATATTTT.

The chain employs TRBV19 and TRBJ2-5; D unclear. V lost 0 bases and J 6 bases, leaving 5 bases between the germline ends. The CDR3 has 12 residues. CDR1 is LNHDA and CDR2 is SQIVND in the germline V gene (reference sequence). CDR3 in DNA: TGTGCCAGTAGTATAGACCAGAAGACCCAGTACTTC. It codes for CASSIDQKTQYF. Together with reference TRBV19 and TRBJ2-5, the CDR3 gives the full variable domain: DGGITQSPKYLFRKEGQNVTLSCEQNLNHDAMYWYRQDPGQGLRLIYYSQIVNDFQKGDIAEGYSVSREKKESFPLTVTSAQKNPTAFYLCASSIDQKTQYFGPGTRLLVL.

This chain uses TRBV5-1 with TRBJ1-1; TRBD1 matches 9 bases. V shed 2 bases, J shed 0 bases, and the junction held 8 bases outside the gene matches. CDR1 is SGHRS and CDR2 is YFSETQ in the germline V gene. The CDR3 sequence is 17 residues long. This CDR3 reads CASSFSPGQGMNTEAFF. In DNA form, the CDR3 reads TGCGCCAGCAGCTTTTCGCCGGGACAGGGAATGAACACTGAAGCTTTCTTT.

The CDR3: CSVEQGLYYGYTF. Here the CDR3 DNA reads TGCAGCGTTGAGCAGGGGTTATACTATGGCTACACCTTC. V is TRBV29-1 and J is TRBJ1-2; weak D call: TRBD1 (6 bases). Germline lookup yields CDR1 SQVTM and CDR2 ANQGSEA. The V gene lost 3 bases and the J gene lost 3 bases, with 11 bases spanning the gap. The CDR3 length is 13 residues.

The genes are TRBV30 and TRBJ1-1, with D hard to call. Germline-derived CDR1 and CDR2 are GTSNPN and SVGIG (reference sequence). The V and J ends lost 3 bases and 3 bases respectively, with 20 bases between them. The CDR3 runs to 16 residues. CDR3 loop: CAWSPRRLGRDTEAFF. Written as DNA, the CDR3 is TGTGCCTGGAGCCCTCGCCGCCTAGGGAGGGACACTGAAGCTTTCTTT.

V and J are TRBV5-1 and TRBJ2-7; TRBD1 aligns across 7 bases. The CDR3 totals 17 residues. CDR1 and CDR2 from the germline V gene are SGHRS and YFSETQ. J gave up 3 bases and V 0 bases, and 12 bases lay outside the gene matches. The CDR3 DNA reads as TGCGCCAGCAGCTTGGGACCGGGGACAGCGGCCGTCTACGAGCAGTACTTC. This gives the protein CASSLGPGTAAVYEQYF.

This rearrangement joins TRBV28 to TRBJ2-5; maybe TRBD1 (5 bases). The CDR3 contains 14 residues. CDR1 is MDHEN and CDR2 is SYDVKM in the germline V gene. Trimming took off 2 bases at V and 2 bases at J, with 9 bases between the two ends. Written as DNA, the CDR3 is TGTGCCAGCAGTTTAGAACAGGAACAAGAGACCCAGTACTTC. This codes for CASSLEQEQETQYF.

V is TRBV7-2 and J is TRBJ2-7, with D possibly being TRBD2 (6 bases). The germline gives CDR1 SGHTA, CDR2 FQGNSA. The CDR3 consists of 13 residues. V lost 0 bases to trimming and J lost 8 bases, with 11 bases between them. CDR3 sequence: CASSLASEGQQYF. The CDR3 bases are TGTGCCAGCAGCTTAGCGTCGGAGGGGCAGCAGTACTTC.